One sample yielded the 17 T cell receptor beta chains listed below, sequenced in a study of blood T cell repertoires in COVID-19. The protocol was immunoSEQ multiplex PCR, while the TCRdb copy is restricted to in-frame clones and leaves out a portion. The sample holds about 280,000 clones, 75% to 85% seen once. The sequenced sample was peripheral blood. The receptor set was obtained from a man aged 50 or older with active or convalescent COVID-19.

The gene calls are TRBV6-5 and TRBJ1-3; 7 bases align to TRBD1. CDR3 size: 14 residues. In germline, CDR1 is MNHEY, CDR2 SVGAGI. Trimming at V came to 6 bases and at J to 3 bases, leaving 5 bases not matched to a gene. CDR3 coding DNA: TGTGCCAGCAGGACAGGGTCTCTTGGAAACACCATATATTTT. Amino acid sequence: CASRTGSLGNTIYF.

J is TRBJ1-2 and V is TRBV5-1; weak D call: TRBD1 (5 bases). The germline V gene encodes CDR1 SGHRS and CDR2 YFSETQ. The CDR3 extends over 17 amino acids. The V end was cut by 0 bases, the J end by 8 bases, with 23 bases between. DNA of the CDR3: TGCGCCAGCAGCTTGGCCCCTGGTTCCGGGCAGGGTCGAGGCTACACCTTC. Its protein is CASSLAPGSGQGRGYTF.

The CDR3 loop is CASSPAGAGGFF. CDR3 coding DNA: TGCGCCAGCAGCCCGGCGGGAGCAGGAGGATTCTTC. This chain uses TRBV5-1 with TRBJ2-1, with 7 bases lining up with TRBD2. The CDR3 contains 12 residues. J gave up 16 bases and V 4 bases, and 11 bases lay outside the gene matches. The V gene's germline CDR1 is SGHRS and CDR2 YFSETQ.

The chain carries TRBV18 and TRBJ1-2, with 7 nucleotides matching TRBD1. Germline-derived CDR1 and CDR2 are KGHSH and LQKENI. CDR3 length: 14 residues. With V trimmed by 1 base and J by 7 bases, 6 bases remained unmatched. CDR3 region: CASSPQQGTGGYTF. The DNA of the CDR3 is TGTGCCAGCTCACCACAACAGGGGACGGGTGGCTACACCTTC.

This chain connects TRBV6-5 to TRBJ1-3; tentative D call: TRBD1 (6 bases). This CDR3 comprises 15 residues. The V gene's germline CDR1 is MNHEY and CDR2 SVGAGI. The V gene lost 4 bases and the J gene lost 2 bases, with 12 bases spanning the gap. CDR3 in amino acids: CASSFTDSPGNTIYF. CDR3 DNA: TGTGCCAGCAGTTTTACGGACAGCCCTGGAAACACCATATATTTT.

The J gene is TRBJ1-2, the V gene TRBV6-6; TRBD1 aligns across 8 bases. J lost 4 bases, V lost 0 bases, and 4 bases had no gene match. This CDR3 has 15 amino acids. Germline V gene sequence: CDR1 MNHNY, CDR2 SVGAGI (reference sequence). CDR3 amino acids: CASSYSGTGLYGYTF. In DNA form, the CDR3 reads TGTGCCAGCAGTTACTCTGGGACAGGACTCTATGGCTACACCTTC.

DNA for the CDR3: TGTGCCAGCGGACAGGGTAGGAGTGGTAGCTATGGCTACACCTTC. Amino acid sequence: CASGQGRSGSYGYTF. This chain links TRBV2 with TRBJ1-2; 8 positions agree with TRBD1. CDR3 length: 15 amino acids. J gave up 4 bases and V 8 bases, and 12 bases lay outside the gene matches. Per the germline V gene, CDR1 is SNHLY and CDR2 is FYNNEI.

This chain connects TRBV7-3 to TRBJ2-7; 8 bases are shared with TRBD2. The germline gives CDR1 SGHTA, CDR2 FQGTGA. V lost 5 bases to trimming and J lost 2 bases; unmatched junction nucleotides: 5. The CDR3 loop spans 14 amino acids. CDR3 sequence: CASSLTSGPYEQYF. In DNA form, the CDR3 reads TGTGCCAGCAGCCTCACTAGCGGACCCTACGAGCAGTACTTC. The entire variable domain, with the rest obtained from reference TRBV7-3 and TRBJ2-7, is as follows: GAGVSQTPSNKVTEKGKYVELRCDPISGHTALYWYRQSLGQGPEFLIYFQGTGAADDSGLPNDRFFAVRPEGSVSTLKIQRTERGDSAVYLCASSLTSGPYEQYFGPGTRLTVT.

The chain joins TRBV15 to TRBJ1-5; tentatively, D is TRBD1 (6 bases). Looked up from germline, CDR1 is LNHNV and CDR2 is YYDKDF (reference sequence). CDR3 length equals 14 residues. The V gene lost 6 bases and the J gene lost 4 bases, with 13 bases spanning the gap. CDR3 sequence reads: CATRLGQQNQPQHF. The CDR3, as DNA: TGTGCCACCAGACTTGGACAGCAAAATCAGCCCCAGCATTTT.

V gene TRBV6-6 combines with J gene TRBJ2-7; a weak D match, TRBD1 (6 bases). Germline values: CDR1 MNHNY, CDR2 SVGAGI (reference sequence). The CDR3 covers 13 residues. Trimming left V 5 bases short and J 7 bases short, with 15 bases between. The CDR3 sequence: CASSPTGFWEQYF. The CDR3 bases are TGTGCCAGCAGTCCCACAGGGTTTTGGGAGCAGTACTTC.

The chain recombines TRBV11-3 with TRBJ2-1; 11 bases align to TRBD2. Germline CDR1 and CDR2: SGHNT and YENEEA. V lost 1 base, J lost 7 bases, and 12 bases stayed unmatched. CDR3 length: 18 amino acids. CDR3 sequence (DNA): TGTGCCAGCAGCTTAGGGCTGGGTAGCGGGAGGGGGAAAAATGAGCAGTTCTTC. It codes for CASSLGLGSGRGKNEQFF.

This clone came up a few times. J is TRBJ2-7 and V is TRBV3-1 (or the pseudogene TRBV3-2), with D tentatively TRBD2 (5 bases). Germline loops: CDR1 LGHDT, CDR2 YNNKEL (reference sequence). Trimming removed 3 bases at V and 4 bases at J, with 10 bases between. The CDR3 runs to 13 residues. The CDR3 loop is CASSHLGVYEQYF. The CDR3 DNA reads TGTGCCAGCAGCCACCTGGGAGTTTACGAGCAGTACTTC.

This chain uses TRBV5-6 with TRBJ2-6; 8 nucleotides line up with TRBD2. The length of the CDR3 is 19 residues. Germline V gene data show CDR1 as SGHDT and CDR2 as YYEEEE. Unmatched junction bases numbered 14, after V lost 4 bases and J lost 2 bases. The chain's CDR3 is CASSPPLGGRPAGANVLTF. The CDR3 DNA follows: TGTGCCAGCAGCCCCCCCCTGGGCGGGAGGCCCGCTGGGGCCAACGTCCTGACTTTC.

The rearrangement links TRBV6-5 to TRBJ1-2; D may be TRBD1 (6 bases). V dropped 2 bases and J dropped 2 bases, with 12 bases sitting between them. Germline V gene lookup returns CDR1 MNHEY and CDR2 SVGAGI. The CDR3 runs 15 residues. CDR3 nucleotides: TGTGCCAGCAGTTACAGGACAGACCTCAACTATGGCTACACCTTC. Translated, it gives CASSYRTDLNYGYTF.

The V call is TRBV12-5, the J call TRBJ2-1; 10 positions match TRBD1. The CDR3 is 15 amino acids. CDR1 and CDR2 from the germline V gene are LGHNT and FRNRAP. V lost 4 bases and J lost 4; bases outside the gene matches: 4. The CDR3, as DNA: TGTGCTAGTGGTTCGGGACAGGGGTCATACAATGAGCAGTTCTTC. This translates into CASGSGQGSYNEQFF.

In this sample, this clone turned up a few times. The chain carries TRBV18 and TRBJ1-5, with 7 bases that match TRBD1. This CDR3 region has 14 residues. The V segment lost 5 bases and the J segment 5 bases; nucleotides outside the gene matches: 6. The germline V gene encodes CDR1 KGHSH and CDR2 LQKENI. CDR3 in DNA: TGTGCCAGCTCATCGGACAGGTTGGATCAGCCCCAGCATTTT. Protein product: CASSSDRLDQPQHF. The whole variable domain, remainder taken from reference TRBV18 and TRBJ1-5, is NAGVMQNPRHLVRRRGQEARLRCSPMKGHSHVYWYRQLPEEGLKFMVYLQKENIIDESGMPKERFSAEFPKEGPSILRIQQVVRGDSAAYFCASSSDRLDQPQHFGDGTRLSIL.

The chain couples TRBV11-2 to TRBJ2-4; 9 bases are a match to TRBD1. The V gene end was trimmed by 3 bases and the J gene end by 4 bases; junction bases not matched to a gene: 7. The germline CDR1 and CDR2 sequences are SGHAT and FQNNGV. CDR3 size: 16 residues. CDR3 nucleotides: TGTGCCAGCAGCTTCGAGGGACAGGGAGTTAAAAACATTCAGTACTTC. Translating it yields CASSFEGQGVKNIQYF.